These 8 T cell receptor beta chains were sequenced from one sample in a study of blood T cell repertoires in COVID-19. Sequenced by immunoSEQ multiplex PCR; TCRdb stores in-frame clones only, minus some. Counted here are roughly 120,000 clones, around 81% occurring once; the ten biggest clones make up under 3%. The sequenced sample consisted of peripheral blood. The receptor source for this set is a man aged 65 to 79 with acute or convalescent COVID-19.

Only a few counts were recorded for this clone. The chain links TRBV11-3 to TRBJ2-2, with D perhaps matching TRBD2 (5 bases). Germline V lookup: CDR1 SGHNT, CDR2 YENEEA. The CDR3 length is 16 residues. Trimming pared 0 bases from V and 3 bases from J, leaving 11 bases between. CDR3 DNA sequence: TGTGCCAGCAGCTTAGATTTTATGGGAGACACCGGGGAGCTGTTTTTT. It codes for CASSLDFMGDTGELFF.

This clone was counted at least ten times. The V gene is TRBV15, the J gene TRBJ1-1; D might be TRBD1 (5 bases). V shed 0 bases and J shed 5 bases, with 10 bases lying between them. This CDR3 region has 14 residues. CDR1 and CDR2 from the germline V gene are LNHNV and YYDKDF (reference sequence). The DNA for the CDR3 is TGTGCCACCAGCAGAGACAGGGTTGAGACTGAAGCTTTCTTT. Translation gives CATSRDRVETEAFF.

In the case of this clone: Within the sample, other DNA sequences also encode this same CDR3. The V gene is TRBV5-1, the J gene TRBJ1-1; a possible D gene is TRBD1 (5 bases). Germline CDR1 reads SGHRS; CDR2 reads YFSETQ. The CDR3 spans 15 residues. V was cut by 1 base and J by 0 bases, with 10 bases left in between. This chain's CDR3 is CASSLSGQLNTEAFF. The DNA for the CDR3 is TGCGCCAGCAGCTTGTCTGGACAATTGAACACTGAAGCTTTCTTT.

The rearrangement links TRBV19 to TRBJ1-3, with D perhaps matching TRBD1 (5 bases). Per germline, CDR1 LNHDA and CDR2 SQIVND (reference sequence). CDR3 length: 16 amino acids. V lost 3 bases, J lost 5 bases, and 17 bases lay in between. CDR3 sequence (DNA): TGTGCCAGTAGTATTAAGGACAAACGTCTTCGAAACACCATATATTTT. It codes for CASSIKDKRLRNTIYF.

This chain connects TRBV6-5 to TRBJ1-1, with D possibly being TRBD1 (6 bases). Per germline, CDR1 MNHEY and CDR2 SVGAGI. Trimming pared 10 bases from V and 3 bases from J, leaving 15 bases between. The CDR3 spans 13 residues. CDR3 nucleotide sequence: TGTGCCACTTGCGAGGGGGTAGACACTGAAGCTTTCTTT. The encoded protein is CATCEGVDTEAFF.

This sequence joins TRBV14 and TRBJ2-2, with D tentatively TRBD1 (6 bases). Looked up from germline, CDR1 is SGHDN and CDR2 is FVKESK. This CDR3 contains 15 residues. V was cut by 0 bases and J by 7 bases, with 12 bases left in between. The CDR3: CASSQDRGVIGELFF. In nucleotides, the CDR3 is TGTGCCAGCAGCCAAGACAGGGGAGTTATCGGGGAGCTGTTTTTT.

This rearrangement joins TRBV28 to TRBJ1-2; 7 nucleotides match TRBD1. Germline V CDR1 and CDR2: MDHEN, SYDVKM. Trimming cost V 6 bases and J 0 bases; bases outside gene matches: 7. This CDR3 spans 15 amino acids. In DNA form, the CDR3 reads TGTGCCAGCAGCCTCAGGGGGGATCCTAACTATGGCTACACCTTC. Its protein product is CASSLRGDPNYGYTF.

This clone has more than one count but fewer than ten. The CDR3, as DNA: TGTGCCAGCAGCTTAGAGGACAGGTTCCGAGAGACCCAGTACTTC. It specifies CASSLEDRFRETQYF. The rearrangement links TRBV7-8 to TRBJ2-5; 7 nucleotides align to TRBD1. The germline gives CDR1 SGHVS, CDR2 FQNEAQ. V gave up 1 base and J gave up 4 bases; unmatched junction bases: 6. The CDR3 contains 15 residues. The variable domain in full, with the rest retrieved from reference TRBV7-8 and TRBJ2-5, is GAGVSQSPRYKVAKRGQDVALRCDPISGHVSLFWYQQALGQGPEFLTYFQNEAQLDKSGLPSDRFFAERPEGSVSTLKIQRTQQEDSAVYLCASSLEDRFRETQYFGPGTRLLVL.